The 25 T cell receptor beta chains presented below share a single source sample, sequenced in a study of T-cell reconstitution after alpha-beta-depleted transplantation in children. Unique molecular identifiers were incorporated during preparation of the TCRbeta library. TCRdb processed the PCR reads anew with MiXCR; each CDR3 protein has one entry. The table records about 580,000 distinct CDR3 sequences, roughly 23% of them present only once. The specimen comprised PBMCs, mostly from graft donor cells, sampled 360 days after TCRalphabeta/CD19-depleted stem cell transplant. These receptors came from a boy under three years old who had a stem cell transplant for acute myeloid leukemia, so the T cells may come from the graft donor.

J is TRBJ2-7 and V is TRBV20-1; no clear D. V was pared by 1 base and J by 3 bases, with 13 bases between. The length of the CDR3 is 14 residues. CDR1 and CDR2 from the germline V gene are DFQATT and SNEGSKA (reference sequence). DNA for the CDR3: TGCAGTGCTAGAGGTAGAAAGGTCCACTACGAGCAGTACGTC. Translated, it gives CSARGRKVHYEQYV.

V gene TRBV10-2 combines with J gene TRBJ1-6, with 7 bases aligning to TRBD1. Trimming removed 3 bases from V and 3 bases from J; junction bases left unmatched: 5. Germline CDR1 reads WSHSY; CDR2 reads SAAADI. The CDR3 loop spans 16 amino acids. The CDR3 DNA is TGCGCCAGCAGTGACCCAGACAGGGACTATAATTCACCCCTCCACTTT. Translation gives CASSDPDRDYNSPLHF.

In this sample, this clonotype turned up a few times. CDR3 DNA: TGTGCCAGCAGCTTCGGCAGGGTGGGGGGCTACACCTTC. Translation: CASSFGRVGGYTF. This chain links TRBV7-8 with TRBJ1-2, with D possibly matching TRBD1 (5 bases). The V gene's germline CDR1 is SGHVS and CDR2 FQNEAQ. Trimming stripped 3 bases from V and 8 bases from J, with 13 bases between. The CDR3 has 13 residues.

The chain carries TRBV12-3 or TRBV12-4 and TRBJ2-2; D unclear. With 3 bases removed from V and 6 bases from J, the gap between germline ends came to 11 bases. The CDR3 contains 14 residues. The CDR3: CASSFGSVPGELFF. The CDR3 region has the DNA TGTGCCAGCAGTTTCGGTTCTGTTCCCGGGGAGCTGTTTTTT.

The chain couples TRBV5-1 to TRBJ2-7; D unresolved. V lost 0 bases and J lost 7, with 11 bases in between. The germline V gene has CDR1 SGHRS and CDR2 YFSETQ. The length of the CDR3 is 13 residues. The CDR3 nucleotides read TGCGCCAGCAGCTTGGAGGGCTCGTGGGAGCAGTACTTC. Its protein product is CASSLEGSWEQYF.

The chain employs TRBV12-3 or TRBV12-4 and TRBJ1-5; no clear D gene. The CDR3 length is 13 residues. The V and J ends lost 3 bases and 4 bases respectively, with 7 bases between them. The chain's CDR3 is CASSFVGNQPQHF. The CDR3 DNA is TGTGCCAGCAGTTTCGTCGGGAATCAGCCCCAGCATTTT.

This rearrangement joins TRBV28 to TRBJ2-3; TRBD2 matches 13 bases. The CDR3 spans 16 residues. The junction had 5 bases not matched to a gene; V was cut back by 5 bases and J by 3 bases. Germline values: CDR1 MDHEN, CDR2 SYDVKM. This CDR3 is CASSPGTSGATDTQYF. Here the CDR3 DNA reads TGTGCCAGCAGTCCCGGGACTAGCGGGGCGACAGATACGCAGTATTTT.

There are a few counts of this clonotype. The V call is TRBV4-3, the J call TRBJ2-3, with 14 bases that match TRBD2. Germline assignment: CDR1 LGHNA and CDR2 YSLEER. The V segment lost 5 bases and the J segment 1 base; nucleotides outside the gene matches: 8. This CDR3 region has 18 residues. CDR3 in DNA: TGCGCCAGCAGCGACTCACCGGGACTAGCGGGGGGCACAGATACGCAGTATTTT. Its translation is CASSDSPGLAGGTDTQYF.

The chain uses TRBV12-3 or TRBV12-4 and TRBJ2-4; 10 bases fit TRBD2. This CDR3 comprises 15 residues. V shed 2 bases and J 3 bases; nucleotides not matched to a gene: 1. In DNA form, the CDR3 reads TGTGCCAGCAGTTTACTAGCGGGGGACAAAAACATTCAGTACTTC. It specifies CASSLLAGDKNIQYF.

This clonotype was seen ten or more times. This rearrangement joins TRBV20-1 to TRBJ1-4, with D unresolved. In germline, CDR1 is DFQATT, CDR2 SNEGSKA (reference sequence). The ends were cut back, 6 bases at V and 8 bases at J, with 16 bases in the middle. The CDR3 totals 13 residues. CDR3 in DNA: TGCAGTGCCCGGGCCCCACGAGAGGAAAAACTGTTTTTT. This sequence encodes CSARAPREEKLFF.

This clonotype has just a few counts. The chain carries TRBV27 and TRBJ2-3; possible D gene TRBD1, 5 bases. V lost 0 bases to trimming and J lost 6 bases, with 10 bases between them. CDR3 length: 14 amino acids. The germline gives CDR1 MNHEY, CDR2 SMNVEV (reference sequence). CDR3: CASSLSGLWDTQYF. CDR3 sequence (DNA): TGTGCCAGCAGTTTATCGGGGCTCTGGGATACGCAGTATTTT.

DNA for the CDR3: TGTGCCAGCAGCTTAGCCGGGACCCCCGGCTATGGCTACACCTTC. This codes for CASSLAGTPGYGYTF. The genes are TRBV7-6 and TRBJ1-2, with a tentative D call TRBD1 (5 bases). There are 15 residues in the CDR3. CDR1 is SGHVS and CDR2 is FNYEAQ in the germline V gene. V was shortened by 0 bases and J by 4 bases, with 12 bases between the two germline ends.

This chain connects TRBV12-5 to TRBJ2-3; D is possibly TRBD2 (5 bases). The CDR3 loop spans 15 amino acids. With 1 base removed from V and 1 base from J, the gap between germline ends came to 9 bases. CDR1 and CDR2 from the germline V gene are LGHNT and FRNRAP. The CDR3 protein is CASGLAGMGTDTQYF. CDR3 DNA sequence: TGTGCTAGTGGTTTGGCGGGGATGGGCACAGATACGCAGTATTTT.

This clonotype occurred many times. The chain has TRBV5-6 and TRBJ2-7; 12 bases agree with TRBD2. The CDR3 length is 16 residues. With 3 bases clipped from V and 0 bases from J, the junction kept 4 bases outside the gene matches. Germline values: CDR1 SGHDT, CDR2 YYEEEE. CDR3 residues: CASSSTSGGLSYEQYV. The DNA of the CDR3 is TGTGCCAGCAGCTCGACTAGCGGGGGACTCTCCTACGAGCAGTACGTC.

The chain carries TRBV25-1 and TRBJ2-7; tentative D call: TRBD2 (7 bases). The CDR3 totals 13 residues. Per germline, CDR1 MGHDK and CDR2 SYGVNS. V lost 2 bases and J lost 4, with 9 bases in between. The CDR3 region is CASSEAGAYEQYF. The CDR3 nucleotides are TGTGCCAGCAGTGAAGCGGGGGCTTACGAGCAGTACTTC.

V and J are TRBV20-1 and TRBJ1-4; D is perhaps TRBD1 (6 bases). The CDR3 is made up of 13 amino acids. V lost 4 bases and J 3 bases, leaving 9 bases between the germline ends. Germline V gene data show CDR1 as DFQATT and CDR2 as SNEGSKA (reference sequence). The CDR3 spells CSAKDSPNEKLFF. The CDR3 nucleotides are TGCAGTGCTAAGGACAGCCCTAATGAAAAACTGTTTTTT.

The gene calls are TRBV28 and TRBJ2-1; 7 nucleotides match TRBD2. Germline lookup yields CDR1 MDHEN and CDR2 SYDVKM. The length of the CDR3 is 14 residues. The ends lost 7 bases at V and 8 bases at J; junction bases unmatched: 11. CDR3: CASTPSGTKDEQFF. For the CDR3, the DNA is TGTGCCAGCACACCGTCCGGGACTAAGGATGAGCAGTTCTTC.

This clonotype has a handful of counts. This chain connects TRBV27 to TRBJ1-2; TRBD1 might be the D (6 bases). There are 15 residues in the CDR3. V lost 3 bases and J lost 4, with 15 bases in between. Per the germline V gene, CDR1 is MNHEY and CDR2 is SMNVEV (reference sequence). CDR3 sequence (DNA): TGTGCCAGCAGTTTCAACTCAGGGGCAGGCTATGGCTACACCTTC. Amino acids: CASSFNSGAGYGYTF.

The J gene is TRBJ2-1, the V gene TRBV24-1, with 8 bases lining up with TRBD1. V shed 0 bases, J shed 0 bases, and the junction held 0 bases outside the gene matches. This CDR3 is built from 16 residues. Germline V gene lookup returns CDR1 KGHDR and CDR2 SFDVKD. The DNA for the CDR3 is TGTGCCACCAGTGATTTGGGGACAGGCTCCTACAATGAGCAGTTCTTC. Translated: CATSDLGTGSYNEQFF.

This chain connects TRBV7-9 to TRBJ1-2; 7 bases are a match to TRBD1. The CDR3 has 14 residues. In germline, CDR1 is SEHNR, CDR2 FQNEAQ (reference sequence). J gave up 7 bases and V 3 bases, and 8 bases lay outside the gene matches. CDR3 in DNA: TGTGCCAGCAGCTTTCAGGACAGGATACTTGGCTACACCTTC. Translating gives CASSFQDRILGYTF. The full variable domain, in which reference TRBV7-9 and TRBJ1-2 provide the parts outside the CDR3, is DTGVSQNPRHKITKRGQNVTFRCDPISEHNRLYWYRQTLGQGPEFLTYFQNEAQLEKSRLLSDRFSAERPKGSFSTLEIQRTEQGDSAMYLCASSFQDRILGYTFGSGTRLTVV.

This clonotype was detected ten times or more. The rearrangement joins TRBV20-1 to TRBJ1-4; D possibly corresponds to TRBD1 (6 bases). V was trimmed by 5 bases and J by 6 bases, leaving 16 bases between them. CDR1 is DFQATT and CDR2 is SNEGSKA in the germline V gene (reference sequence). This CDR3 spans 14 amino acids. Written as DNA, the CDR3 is TGCAGTGCTTTTACAGGGTGGAGTGATGAAAAACTGTTTTTT. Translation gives CSAFTGWSDEKLFF.

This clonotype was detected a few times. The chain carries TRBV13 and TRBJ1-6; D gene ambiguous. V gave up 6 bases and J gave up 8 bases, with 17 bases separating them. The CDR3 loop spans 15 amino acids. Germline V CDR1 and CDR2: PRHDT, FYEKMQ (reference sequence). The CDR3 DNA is TGTGCCAGCAGAGGCGGACCGGGGAGGGATTCACCCCTCCACTTT. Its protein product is CASRGGPGRDSPLHF.

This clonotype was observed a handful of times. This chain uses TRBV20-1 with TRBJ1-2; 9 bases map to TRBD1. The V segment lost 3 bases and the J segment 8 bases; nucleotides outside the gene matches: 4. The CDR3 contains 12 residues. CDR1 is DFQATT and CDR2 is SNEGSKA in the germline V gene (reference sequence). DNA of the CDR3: TGCAGTGCTAGGGGACAGGGCCTCGGCTACACCTTC. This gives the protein CSARGQGLGYTF.

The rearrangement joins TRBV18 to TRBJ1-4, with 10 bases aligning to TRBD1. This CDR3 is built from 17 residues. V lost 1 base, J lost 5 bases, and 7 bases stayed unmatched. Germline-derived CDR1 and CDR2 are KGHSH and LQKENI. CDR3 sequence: CASSPLNPGQGNEKLFF. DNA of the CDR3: TGTGCCAGCTCACCACTGAACCCGGGACAGGGGAATGAAAAACTGTTTTTT.

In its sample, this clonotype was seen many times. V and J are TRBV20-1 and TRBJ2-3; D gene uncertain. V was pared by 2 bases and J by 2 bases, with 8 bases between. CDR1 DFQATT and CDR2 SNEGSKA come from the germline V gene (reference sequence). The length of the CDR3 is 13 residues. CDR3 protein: CSARLIYTDTQYF. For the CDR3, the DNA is TGCAGTGCTAGATTGATATACACAGATACGCAGTATTTT.